This T cell receptor beta chain was documented in a study of control samples from healthy donors and cancer patients. The length of the CDR3 is 13 residues. Trimming removed 8 bases from V and 7 bases from J, with 19 bases in between. Germline values: CDR1 GTSNPN, CDR2 SVGIG (reference sequence). The method was immunoSEQ multiplex PCR; TCRdb's version includes in-frame clones alone and lacks a portion of them. The repertoire holds 160,000 or so clones, with around 94% as singletons. This TCR came from a man aged 60 to 75 with colorectal cancer. Sample: PBMCs. The J gene is TRBJ2-3, the V gene TRBV30; D gene uncertain. Here the CDR3 reads CALGPVPRNTQYF. The DNA of the CDR3 is TGTGCCCTCGGGCCCGTGCCCAGAAATACGCAGTATTTT.